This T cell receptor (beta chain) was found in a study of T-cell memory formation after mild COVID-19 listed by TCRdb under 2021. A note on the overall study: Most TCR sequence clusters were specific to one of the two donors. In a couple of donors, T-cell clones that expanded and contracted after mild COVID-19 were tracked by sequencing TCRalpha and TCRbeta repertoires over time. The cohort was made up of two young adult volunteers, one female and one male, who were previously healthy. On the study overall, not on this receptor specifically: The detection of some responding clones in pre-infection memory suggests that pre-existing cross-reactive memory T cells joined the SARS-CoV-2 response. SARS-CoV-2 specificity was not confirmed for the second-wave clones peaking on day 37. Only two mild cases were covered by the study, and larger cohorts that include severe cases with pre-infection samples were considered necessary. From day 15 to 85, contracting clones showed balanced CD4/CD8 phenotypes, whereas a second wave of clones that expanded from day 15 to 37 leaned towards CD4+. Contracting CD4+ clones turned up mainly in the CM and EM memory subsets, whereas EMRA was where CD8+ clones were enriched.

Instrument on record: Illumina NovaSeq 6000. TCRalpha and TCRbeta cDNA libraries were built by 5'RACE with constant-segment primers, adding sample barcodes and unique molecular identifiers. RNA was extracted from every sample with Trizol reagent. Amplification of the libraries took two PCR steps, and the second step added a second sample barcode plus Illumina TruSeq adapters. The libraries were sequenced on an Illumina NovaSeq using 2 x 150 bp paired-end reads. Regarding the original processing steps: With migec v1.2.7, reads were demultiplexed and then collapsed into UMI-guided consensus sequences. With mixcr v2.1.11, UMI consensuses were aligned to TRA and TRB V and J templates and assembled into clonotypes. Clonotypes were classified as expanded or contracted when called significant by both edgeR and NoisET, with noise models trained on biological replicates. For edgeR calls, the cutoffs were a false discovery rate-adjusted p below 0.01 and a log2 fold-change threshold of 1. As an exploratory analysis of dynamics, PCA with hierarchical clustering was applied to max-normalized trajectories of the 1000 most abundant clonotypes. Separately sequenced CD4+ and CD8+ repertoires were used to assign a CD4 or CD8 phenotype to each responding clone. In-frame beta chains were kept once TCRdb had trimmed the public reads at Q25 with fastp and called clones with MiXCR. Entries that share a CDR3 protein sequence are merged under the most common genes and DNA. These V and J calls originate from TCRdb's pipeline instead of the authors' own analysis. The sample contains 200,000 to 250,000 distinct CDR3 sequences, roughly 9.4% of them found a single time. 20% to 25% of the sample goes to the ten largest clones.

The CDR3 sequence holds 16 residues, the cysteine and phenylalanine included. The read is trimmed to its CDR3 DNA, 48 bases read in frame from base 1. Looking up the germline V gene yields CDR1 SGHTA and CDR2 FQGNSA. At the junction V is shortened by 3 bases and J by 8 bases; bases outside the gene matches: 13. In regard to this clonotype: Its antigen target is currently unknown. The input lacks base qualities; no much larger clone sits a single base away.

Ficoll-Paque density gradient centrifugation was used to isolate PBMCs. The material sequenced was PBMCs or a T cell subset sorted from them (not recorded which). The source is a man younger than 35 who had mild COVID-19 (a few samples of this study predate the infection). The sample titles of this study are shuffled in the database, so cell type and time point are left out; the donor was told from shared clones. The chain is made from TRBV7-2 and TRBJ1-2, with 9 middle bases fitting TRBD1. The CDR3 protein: CASSFITGGGSEGYTF. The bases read TGTGCCAGCAGCTTCATTACAGGGGGCGGGTCGGAGGGCTACACCTTC.